The 10 T cell receptor beta chains listed next were all sequenced from one sample in a study of blood T cells in healthy people across ages (dated by TCRdb to the mid-2010s). The library relied on 5' RACE. A second PCR of roughly 6 to 11 cycles was run with a J-beta primer mix and a sample-barcoded 5' primer. The public reads were quality trimmed at Q25 with fastp and then assembled into clones with MiXCR by TCRdb, keeping productive beta chains. Entries that share a CDR3 protein sequence are merged under the most common genes and DNA. Present in this sample are around 1,900,000 distinct CDR3 sequences, about two fifths of which were seen just once. The top ten hold 23% of the sample. The source material was blood. The receptor set was obtained from a human donor in good health.

The V and J genes are TRBV6-2 or TRBV6-3 and TRBJ2-4; 7 bases fit TRBD1. Losses at the gene ends were 5 bases for V and 12 bases for J; bases not matched to a gene: 13. The CDR3 length is 14 residues. The germline V gene encodes CDR1 MNHEY and CDR2 SVGEGT. The CDR3 DNA reads as TGTGCCAGCAGTCACTATATTACCGGGACAGATCAGTACTTC. It specifies CASSHYITGTDQYF.

This clonotype was recorded once. Germline is not matched at one junction end, which may reflect a read error. Here the CDR3 DNA reads TGCGCCGGCAGCTTGGCAGGAAAGAACATTCAGTACTTC. Its translation is CAGSLAGKNIQYF. The chain joins TRBV5-1 to TRBJ2-7; D not certain. The J call could be wrong; TRBJ2-4 is a better fit for the DNA end. The germline V gene has CDR1 SGHRS and CDR2 YFSETQ. This CDR3 is built from 13 residues.

There are a few counts of this clonotype. The chain recombines TRBV29-1 with TRBJ2-5; 7 bases agree with TRBD1. J was trimmed by 11 bases and V by 5 bases; bases with no gene match: 8. The CDR3 consists of 11 residues. CDR1 SQVTM and CDR2 ANQGSEA come from the germline V gene. The CDR3 protein is CSVQATGKQYF. The CDR3, as DNA: TGCAGCGTTCAGGCGACAGGGAAACAGTACTTC. Full variable domain (missing parts from reference TRBV29-1 and TRBJ2-5): SAVISQKPSRDICQRGTSLTIQCQVDSQVTMMFWYRQQPGQSLTLIATANQGSEATYESGFVIDKFPISRPNLTFSTLTVSNMSPEDSSIYLCSVQATGKQYFGPGTRLLVL.

V and J are TRBV10-3 and TRBJ1-2, with unresolved D. Germline-derived CDR1 and CDR2 are ENHRY and SYGVKD. V was shortened by 3 bases and J by 4 bases, with 15 bases between the two germline ends. CDR3 length: 15 residues. The CDR3 spells CAISDFDLGGYGYTF. The DNA of the CDR3 is TGTGCCATCAGTGATTTTGACTTGGGAGGCTATGGCTACACCTTC.

The chain uses TRBV10-3 and TRBJ1-4; D may be TRBD1 (5 bases). This CDR3 is 14 amino acids long. CDR1 is ENHRY, CDR2 SYGVKD, per germline. Deletions cut 10 bases from V and 8 bases from J, with 20 bases between. CDR3 protein: CATGMGREEEKLFF. CDR3 bases: TGTGCCACAGGGATGGGGAGAGAGGAGGAAAAACTGTTTTTT.

The genes are TRBV7-9 and TRBJ2-1; tentative D call: TRBD2 (7 bases). The V and J ends lost 8 bases and 8 bases respectively, with 13 bases between them. Germline V lookup: CDR1 SEHNR, CDR2 FQNEAQ (reference sequence). The CDR3 runs 12 residues. The CDR3 is CASGPGGHEQFF. The DNA of the CDR3 is TGTGCCAGCGGCCCCGGGGGGCATGAGCAGTTCTTC.

The CDR3 DNA reads TGTGCCAGCAGCTTACCAAATTACAATGAGCAGTACTTC. This encodes CASSLPNYNEQYF. The chain is built from TRBV7-2 and TRBJ2-1; D unclear. The J call may be mistaken, given a closer DNA end match to TRBJ2-7. The V gene's germline CDR1 is SGHTA and CDR2 FQGNSA. The CDR3 consists of 13 residues.

This clonotype turned up a few times. This rearrangement joins TRBV19 to TRBJ1-2; TRBD1 matches 7 bases. V lost 7 bases, J lost 7 bases, and 6 bases stayed unmatched. Germline V gene data show CDR1 as LNHDA and CDR2 as SQIVND (reference sequence). This CDR3 comprises 12 residues. CDR3 region: CASTRGGTGYTF. The CDR3 DNA sequence: TGTGCCAGTACCAGGGGGGGTACTGGCTACACCTTC. Complete variable domain (other parts from reference TRBV19 and TRBJ1-2): DGGITQSPKYLFRKEGQNVTLSCEQNLNHDAMYWYRQDPGQGLRLIYYSQIVNDFQKGDIAEGYSVSREKKESFPLTVTSAQKNPTAFYLCASTRGGTGYTFGSGTRLTVV.

The chain joins TRBV7-2 to TRBJ1-5; D is unresolved. Germline V gives CDR1 SGHTA, CDR2 FQGNSA. The CDR3 has 13 amino acids. With 3 bases removed from V and 5 bases from J, the gap between germline ends came to 8 bases. CDR3 nucleotide sequence: TGTGCCAGCAGCTTCAGATCGGATCAGCCCCAGCATTTT. Translated: CASSFRSDQPQHF.

This clonotype was counted only a few times. This sequence joins TRBV4-1 and TRBJ2-7, with 7 bases that match TRBD2. The CDR3 is 14 amino acids. After removal of 6 bases from V and 2 bases from J, the junction contained 7 bases not matched to a gene. Germline loops: CDR1 MGHRA, CDR2 YSYEKL. Here the CDR3 DNA reads TGCGCCAGCAGGCAGATGGGGGGGGCCTACGAGCAGTACTTC. It is translated as CASRQMGGAYEQYF.